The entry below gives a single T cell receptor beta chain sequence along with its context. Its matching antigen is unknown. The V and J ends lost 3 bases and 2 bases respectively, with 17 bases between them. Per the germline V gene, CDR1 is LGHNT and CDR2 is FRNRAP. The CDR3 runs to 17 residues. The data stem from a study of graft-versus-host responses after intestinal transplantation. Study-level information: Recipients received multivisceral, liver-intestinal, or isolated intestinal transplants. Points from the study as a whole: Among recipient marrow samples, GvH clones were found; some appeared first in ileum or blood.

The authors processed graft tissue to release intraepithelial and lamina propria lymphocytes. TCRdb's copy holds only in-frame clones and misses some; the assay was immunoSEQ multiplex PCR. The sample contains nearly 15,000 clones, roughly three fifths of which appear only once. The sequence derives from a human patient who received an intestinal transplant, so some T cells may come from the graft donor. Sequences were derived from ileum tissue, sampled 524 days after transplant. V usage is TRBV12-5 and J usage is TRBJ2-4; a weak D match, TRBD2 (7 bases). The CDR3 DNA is TGTGCTAGTGGTTTTAACTGGTGGGGGGGGCCCAAAAACATTCAGTACTTC. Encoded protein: CASGFNWWGGPKNIQYF.